This TCR beta chain was identified during a study of identical twins. This clonotype was counted between two and nine times. Its specificity is not known. Study-level points and caveats: Among monozygotic twins, out-of-frame TCR alpha sharing exceeded what models predicted.

Per germline, CDR1 SEHNR and CDR2 FQNEAQ (reference sequence). V lost 5 bases, J lost 0 bases, and 7 bases lay in between. The CDR3 has 14 residues. MiXCR, applied by TCRdb to the 5' RACE reads, yields one record per CDR3 protein. The table shows hundreds of thousands of distinct CDR3 sequences, with 7% to 7.5% occurring only once. This sample also belongs to another study, concerning yellow fever vaccine responses in identical twins. That study adds: On the reported evidence, twins' vaccine T cell responses seemed partly convergent and partly personalized.

Material: PBMCs. This chain uses TRBV7-9 with TRBJ2-2; D gene unclear. The receptor's source is a woman under 30 in good health. The CDR3 DNA reads TGTGCCAGCAGCGCGCAGTCGAACACCGGGGAGCTGTTTTTT. It specifies CASSAQSNTGELFF.